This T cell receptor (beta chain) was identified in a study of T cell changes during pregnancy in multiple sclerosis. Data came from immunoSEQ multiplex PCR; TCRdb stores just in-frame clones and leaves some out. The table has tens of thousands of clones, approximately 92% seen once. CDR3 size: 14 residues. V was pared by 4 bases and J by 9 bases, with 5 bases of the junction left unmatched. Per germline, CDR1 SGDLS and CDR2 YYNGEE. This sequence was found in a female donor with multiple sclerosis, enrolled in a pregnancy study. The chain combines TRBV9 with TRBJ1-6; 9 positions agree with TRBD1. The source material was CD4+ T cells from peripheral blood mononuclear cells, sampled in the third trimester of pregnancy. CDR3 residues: CASSPGTGLSPLHF. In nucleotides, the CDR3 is TGTGCCAGCAGCCCCGGGACAGGGCTTTCACCCCTCCACTTT.